Reported below is one T cell receptor beta chain. Libraries were prepared by immunoSEQ multiplex PCR; TCRdb keeps only in-frame clonotypes and omits some of them. The table shows hundreds of thousands of clones, with 65% to 90% occurring only once. This CDR3 is built from 15 residues. Germline lookup yields CDR1 SGHRS and CDR2 YFSETQ. With 4 bases clipped from V and 0 bases from J, the junction kept 2 bases outside the gene matches. This entry comes from a study of blood T cell repertoires in COVID-19. Sequencing was carried out using peripheral blood. The source of this sequence is a man aged 45 to 65 with active or convalescent COVID-19. This sequence joins TRBV5-1 and TRBJ1-3, with TRBD1 identical over 9 bases. The CDR3 protein is CASSPDRGSGNTIYF. Written as DNA, the CDR3 is TGCGCCAGCAGCCCGGACAGGGGCTCTGGAAACACCATATATTTT.